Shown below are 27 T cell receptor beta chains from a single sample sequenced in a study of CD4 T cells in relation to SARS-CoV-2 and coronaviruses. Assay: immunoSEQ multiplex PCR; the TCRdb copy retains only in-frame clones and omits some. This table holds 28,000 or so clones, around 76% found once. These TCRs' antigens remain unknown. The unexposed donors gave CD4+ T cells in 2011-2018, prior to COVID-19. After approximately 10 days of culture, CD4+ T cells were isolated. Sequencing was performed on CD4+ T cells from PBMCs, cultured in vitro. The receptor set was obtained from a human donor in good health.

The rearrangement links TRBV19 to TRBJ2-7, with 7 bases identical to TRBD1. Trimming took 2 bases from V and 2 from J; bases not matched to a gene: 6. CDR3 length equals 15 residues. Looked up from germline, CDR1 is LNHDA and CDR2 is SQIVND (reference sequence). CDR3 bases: TGTGCCAGTAGTATATCCGGGACAGATCCCTACGAGCAGTACTTC. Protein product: CASSISGTDPYEQYF.

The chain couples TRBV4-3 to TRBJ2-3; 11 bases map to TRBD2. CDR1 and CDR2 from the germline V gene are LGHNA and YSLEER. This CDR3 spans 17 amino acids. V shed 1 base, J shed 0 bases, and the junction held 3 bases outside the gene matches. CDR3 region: CASSQGLAGPSTDTQYF. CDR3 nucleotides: TGCGCCAGCAGCCAAGGACTAGCGGGACCTAGCACAGATACGCAGTATTTT.

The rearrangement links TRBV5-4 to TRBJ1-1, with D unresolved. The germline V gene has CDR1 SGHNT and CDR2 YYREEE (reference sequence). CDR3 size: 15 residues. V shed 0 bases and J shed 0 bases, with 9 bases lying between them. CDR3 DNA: TGTGCCAGCAGCTTGGGTGTTGGGGTGAACACTGAAGCTTTCTTT. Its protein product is CASSLGVGVNTEAFF.

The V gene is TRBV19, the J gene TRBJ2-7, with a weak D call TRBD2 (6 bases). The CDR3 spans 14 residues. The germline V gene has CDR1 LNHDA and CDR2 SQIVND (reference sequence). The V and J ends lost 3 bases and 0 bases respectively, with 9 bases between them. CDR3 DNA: TGTGCCAGTAGTATCCCCGGGGGCTCCTACGAGCAGTACTTC. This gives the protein CASSIPGGSYEQYF.

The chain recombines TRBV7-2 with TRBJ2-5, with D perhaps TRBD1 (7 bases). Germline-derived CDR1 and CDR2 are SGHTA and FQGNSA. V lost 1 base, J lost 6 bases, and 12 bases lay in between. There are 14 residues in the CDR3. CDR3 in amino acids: CASSLDQGGKTQYF. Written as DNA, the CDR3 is TGTGCCAGCAGCTTAGACCAGGGGGGAAAGACCCAGTACTTC.

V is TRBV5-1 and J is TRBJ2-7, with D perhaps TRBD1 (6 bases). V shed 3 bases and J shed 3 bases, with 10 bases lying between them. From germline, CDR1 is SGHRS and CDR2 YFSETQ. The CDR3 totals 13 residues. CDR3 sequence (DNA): TGCGCCAGCAGCTCGGACAGAAACTACGAGCAGTACTTC. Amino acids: CASSSDRNYEQYF.

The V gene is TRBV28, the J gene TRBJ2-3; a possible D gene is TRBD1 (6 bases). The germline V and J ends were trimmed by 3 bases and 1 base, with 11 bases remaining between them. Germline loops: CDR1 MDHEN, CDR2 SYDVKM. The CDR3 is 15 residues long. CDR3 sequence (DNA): TGTGCCAGCAGTTTGGGGGCAGGGGGCACAGATACGCAGTATTTT. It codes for CASSLGAGGTDTQYF.

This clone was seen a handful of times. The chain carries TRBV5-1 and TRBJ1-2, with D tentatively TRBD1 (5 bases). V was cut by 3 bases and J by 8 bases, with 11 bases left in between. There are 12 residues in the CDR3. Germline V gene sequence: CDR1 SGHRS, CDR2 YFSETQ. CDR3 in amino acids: CASSSGAWGYTF. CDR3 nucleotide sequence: TGCGCCAGCAGCTCTGGGGCCTGGGGCTACACCTTC.

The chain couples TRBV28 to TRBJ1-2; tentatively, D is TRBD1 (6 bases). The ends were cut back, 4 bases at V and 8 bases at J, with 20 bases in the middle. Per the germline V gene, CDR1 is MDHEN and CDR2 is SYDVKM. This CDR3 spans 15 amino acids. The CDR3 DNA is TGTGCCAGCAGTTACAGGGAAGGGAGCCGACGGGGCTACACCTTC. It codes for CASSYREGSRRGYTF.

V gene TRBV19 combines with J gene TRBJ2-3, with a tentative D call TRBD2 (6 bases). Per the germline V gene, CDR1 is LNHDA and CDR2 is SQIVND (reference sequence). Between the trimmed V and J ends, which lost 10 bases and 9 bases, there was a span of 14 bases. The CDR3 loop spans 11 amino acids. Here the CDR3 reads CAIGVAGTQYF. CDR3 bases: TGTGCCATTGGGGTGGCGGGGACGCAGTATTTT.

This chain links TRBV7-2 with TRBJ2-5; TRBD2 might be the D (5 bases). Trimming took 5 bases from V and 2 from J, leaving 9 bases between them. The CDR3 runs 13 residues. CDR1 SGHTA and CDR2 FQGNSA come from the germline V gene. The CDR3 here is CASSRTVQETQYF. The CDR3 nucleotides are TGTGCCAGCAGCAGGACTGTACAAGAGACCCAGTACTTC.

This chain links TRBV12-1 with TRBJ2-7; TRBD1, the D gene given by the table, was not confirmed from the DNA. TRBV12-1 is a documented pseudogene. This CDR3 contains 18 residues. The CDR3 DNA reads TGTGCCAGCAGCCGGTTCGGCAGGGGGCAAGGGAGGTCCTACGAGCAGTACTTC. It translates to CASSRFGRGQGRSYEQYF.

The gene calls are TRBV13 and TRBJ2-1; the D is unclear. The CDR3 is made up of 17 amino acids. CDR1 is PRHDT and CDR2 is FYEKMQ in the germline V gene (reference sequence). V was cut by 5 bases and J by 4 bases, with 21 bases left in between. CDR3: CASSRRRGDSRYNEQFF. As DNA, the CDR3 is TGTGCCAGCAGCCGTCGGCGCGGTGATTCGAGATACAATGAGCAGTTCTTC. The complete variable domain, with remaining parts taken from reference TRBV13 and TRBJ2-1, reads AAGVIQSPRHLIKEKRETATLKCYPIPRHDTVYWYQQGPGQDPQFLISFYEKMQSDKGSIPDRFSAQQFSDYHSELNMSSLELGDSALYFCASSRRRGDSRYNEQFFGPGTRLTVL.

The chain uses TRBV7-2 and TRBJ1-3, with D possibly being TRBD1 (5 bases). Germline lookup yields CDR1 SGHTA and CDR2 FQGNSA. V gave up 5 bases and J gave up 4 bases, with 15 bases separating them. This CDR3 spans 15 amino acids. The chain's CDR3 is CASSAGGVGGNTIYF. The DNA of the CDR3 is TGTGCCAGCAGCGCCGGGGGGGTAGGAGGAAACACCATATATTTT.

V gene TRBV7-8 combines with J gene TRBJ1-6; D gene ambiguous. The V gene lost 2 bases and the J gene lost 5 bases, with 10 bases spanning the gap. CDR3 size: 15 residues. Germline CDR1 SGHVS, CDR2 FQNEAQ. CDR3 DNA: TGTGCCAGCAGCTTAATCAGCCAGAATAATTCACCCCTCCACTTT. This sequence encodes CASSLISQNNSPLHF. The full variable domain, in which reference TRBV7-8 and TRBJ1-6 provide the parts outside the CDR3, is GAGVSQSPRYKVAKRGQDVALRCDPISGHVSLFWYQQALGQGPEFLTYFQNEAQLDKSGLPSDRFFAERPEGSVSTLKIQRTQQEDSAVYLCASSLISQNNSPLHFGNGTRLTVT.

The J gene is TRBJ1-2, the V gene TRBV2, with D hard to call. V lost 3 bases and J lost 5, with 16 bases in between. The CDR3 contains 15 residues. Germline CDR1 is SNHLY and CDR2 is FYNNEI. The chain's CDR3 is CASSDRSAGRYGYTF. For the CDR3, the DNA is TGTGCCAGCAGTGATAGGTCGGCGGGGAGGTATGGCTACACCTTC.

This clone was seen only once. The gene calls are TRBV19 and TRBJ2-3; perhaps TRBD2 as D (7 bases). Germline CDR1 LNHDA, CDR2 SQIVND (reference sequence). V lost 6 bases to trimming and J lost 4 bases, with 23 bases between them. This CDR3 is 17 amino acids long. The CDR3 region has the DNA TGTGCCAGTAGAGGGGGGGTCCGGACCTCGGCTGCAGATACGCAGTATTTT. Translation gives CASRGGVRTSAADTQYF.

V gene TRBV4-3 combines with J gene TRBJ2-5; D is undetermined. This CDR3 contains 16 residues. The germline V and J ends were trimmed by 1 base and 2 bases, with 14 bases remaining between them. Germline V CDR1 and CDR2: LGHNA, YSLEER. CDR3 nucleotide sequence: TGCGCCAGCAGCCAAGGATTAGGGCAGCCTCAAGAGACCCAGTACTTC. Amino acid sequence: CASSQGLGQPQETQYF.

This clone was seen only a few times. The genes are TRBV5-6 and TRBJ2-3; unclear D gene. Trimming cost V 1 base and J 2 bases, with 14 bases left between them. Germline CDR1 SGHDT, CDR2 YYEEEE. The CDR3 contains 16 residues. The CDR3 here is CASSLNVQILTDTQYF. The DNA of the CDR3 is TGTGCCAGCAGCTTGAATGTCCAGATACTCACAGATACGCAGTATTTT.

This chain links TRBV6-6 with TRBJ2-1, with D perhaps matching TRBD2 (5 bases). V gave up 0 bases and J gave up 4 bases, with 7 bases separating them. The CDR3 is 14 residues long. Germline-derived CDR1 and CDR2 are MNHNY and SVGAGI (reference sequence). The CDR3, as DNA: TGTGCCAGCAGTTACTCCGCGGGTTACAATGAGCAGTTCTTC. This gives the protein CASSYSAGYNEQFF.

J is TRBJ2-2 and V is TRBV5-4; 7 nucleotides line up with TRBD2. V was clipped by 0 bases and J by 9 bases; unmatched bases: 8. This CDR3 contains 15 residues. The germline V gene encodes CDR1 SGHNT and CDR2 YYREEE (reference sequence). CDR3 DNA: TGTGCCAGCAGCTTGGGACACCCGGGAGGCAGGGAGCTGTTTTTT. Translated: CASSLGHPGGRELFF.

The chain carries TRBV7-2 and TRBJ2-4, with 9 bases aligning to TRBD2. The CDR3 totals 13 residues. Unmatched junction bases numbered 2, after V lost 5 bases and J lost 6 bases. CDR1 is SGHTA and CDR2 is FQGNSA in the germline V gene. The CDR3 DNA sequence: TGTGCCAGCAGCCCTAGCGGGACAAACATTCAGTACTTC. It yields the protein CASSPSGTNIQYF. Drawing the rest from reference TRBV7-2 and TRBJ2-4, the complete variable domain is GAGVSQSPSNKVTEKGKDVELRCDPISGHTALYWYRQSLGQGLEFLIYFQGNSAPDKSGLPSDRFSAERTGGSVSTLTIQRTQQEDSAVYLCASSPSGTNIQYFGAGTRLSVL.

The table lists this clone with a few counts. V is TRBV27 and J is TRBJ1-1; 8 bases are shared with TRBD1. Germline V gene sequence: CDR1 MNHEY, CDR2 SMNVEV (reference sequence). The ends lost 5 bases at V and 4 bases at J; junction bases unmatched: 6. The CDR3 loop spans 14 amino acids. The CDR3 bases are TGTGCCAGCAGTCCCTACAGGGGGTTCACTGAAGCTTTCTTT. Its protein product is CASSPYRGFTEAFF.

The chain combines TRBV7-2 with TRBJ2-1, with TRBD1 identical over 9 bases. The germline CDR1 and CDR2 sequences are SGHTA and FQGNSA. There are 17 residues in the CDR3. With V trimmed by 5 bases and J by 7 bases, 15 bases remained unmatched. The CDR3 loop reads CASSPRTGAWAENEQFF. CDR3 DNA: TGTGCCAGCAGCCCGCGGACAGGGGCGTGGGCTGAGAATGAGCAGTTCTTC.

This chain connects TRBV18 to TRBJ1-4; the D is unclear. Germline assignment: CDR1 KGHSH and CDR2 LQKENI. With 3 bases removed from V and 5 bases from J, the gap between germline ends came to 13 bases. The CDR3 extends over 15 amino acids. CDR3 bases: TGTGCCAGCTCACCGTCGGGGAGCCTCAATGAAAAACTGTTTTTT. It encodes CASSPSGSLNEKLFF.

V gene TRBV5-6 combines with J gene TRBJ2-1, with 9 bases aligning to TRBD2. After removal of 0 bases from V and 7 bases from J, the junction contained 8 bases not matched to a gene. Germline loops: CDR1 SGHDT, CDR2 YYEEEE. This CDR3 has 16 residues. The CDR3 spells CASSLAPGRGGNEQFF. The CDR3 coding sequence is TGTGCCAGCAGCTTGGCCCCAGGGCGGGGGGGAAATGAGCAGTTCTTC.

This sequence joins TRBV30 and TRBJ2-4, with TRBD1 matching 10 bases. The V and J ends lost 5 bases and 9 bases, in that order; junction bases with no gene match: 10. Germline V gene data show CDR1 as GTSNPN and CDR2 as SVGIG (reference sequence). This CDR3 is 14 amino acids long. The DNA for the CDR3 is TGTGCCTGGGGAATCGGGACAGGGGATCTCATTCAGTACTTC. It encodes CAWGIGTGDLIQYF.